The 20 T cell receptor beta chains presented below share a single source sample, sequenced in a study of beta chain features in type 1 diabetes (dated by TCRdb to about 2018). These receptors' antigens are unknown. What the work shows at the level of the full study, not this receptor alone: A moderate but significant shortening of TCRB CDR3 length was observed in type 1 diabetes patients in all four CD4+ subsets.

Library method: the immunoSEQ multiplex PCR assay. The High Capacity cDNA Reverse Transcription Kit was used to reverse transcribe all of the isolated RNA, meaning that expressed TCRB transcripts were what got sequenced. As stored in TCRdb, this immuneACCESS dataset retains in-frame rearrangements with V and J assigned. A fraction of the clones does not appear; measured against another copy, unresolved V genes explain less than half of the discrepancy, and the remainder lacks a known reason. Present in this sample are approximately 250,000 clones, more than 15% of which were seen just once. The ten largest clones represent approximately 0.086% of the sample. Sequencing used naive CD4+ T cells from blood. This sample's cell subset or site label indicates: true naive CD4+ T cells. Receptor source: a young man with type 1 diabetes.

The V and J genes are TRBV30 and TRBJ2-2; 8 positions agree with TRBD1. V shed 0 bases and J 4 bases; nucleotides not matched to a gene: 4. Germline CDR1 is GTSNPN and CDR2 is SVGIG (reference sequence). The CDR3 is 15 residues long. CDR3 in amino acids: CAWSVQGAPTGELFF. CDR3 DNA: TGTGCCTGGAGTGTGCAGGGGGCCCCCACCGGGGAGCTGTTTTTT.

This clone was seen more than once but under ten times. The rearrangement joins TRBV10-3 to TRBJ2-7, with 7 bases matching TRBD1. Trimming cost V 6 bases and J 3 bases; bases outside gene matches: 5. The CDR3 has 13 amino acids. CDR1 and CDR2 from the germline V gene are ENHRY and SYGVKD. CDR3 residues: CAIRGTDYYEQYF. The CDR3, as DNA: TGTGCCATCAGAGGGACAGACTACTACGAGCAGTACTTC.

The V and J genes are TRBV9 and TRBJ1-2; the match to TRBD1 covers 8 bases. After removal of 0 bases from V and 6 bases from J, the junction contained 7 bases not matched to a gene. The germline V gene encodes CDR1 SGDLS and CDR2 YYNGEE. This CDR3 comprises 15 residues. Here the CDR3 reads CASSVAGQGIDGYTF. DNA of the CDR3: TGTGCCAGCAGCGTAGCTGGACAGGGAATCGATGGCTACACCTTC.

In this sample, this clone turned up a few times. Other DNA variants within this sample encode the same CDR3. J is TRBJ2-7 and V is TRBV28, with D unclear. This CDR3 is 12 amino acids long. The germline V and J ends were trimmed by 4 bases and 5 bases, with 9 bases remaining between them. Germline assignment: CDR1 MDHEN and CDR2 SYDVKM. Here the CDR3 reads CASSSRRDEQYF. The CDR3 nucleotides are TGTGCCAGCAGTTCTAGACGGGACGAGCAGTACTTC.

This clone was observed a few times. V gene TRBV29-1 combines with J gene TRBJ2-6, with D perhaps being TRBD1 or TRBD2 (5 bases each). V was trimmed by 4 bases and J by 0 bases, leaving 16 bases between them. Germline V gene data show CDR1 as SQVTM and CDR2 as ANQGSEA. The CDR3 sequence is 17 residues long. The CDR3 sequence is CSVVWARDLSGANVLTF. The CDR3 nucleotides read TGCAGCGTTGTGTGGGCCAGGGACCTCTCTGGGGCCAACGTCCTGACTTTC.

V usage is TRBV7-9 and J usage is TRBJ1-1; D unclear. Germline CDR1 is SEHNR and CDR2 is FQNEAQ (reference sequence). There are 14 residues in the CDR3. Trimming shortened V by 5 bases and J by 7 bases, and 17 bases separated the two germline ends. CDR3 DNA: TGTGCCAGCAGCCCCCTGCAGATTCGGGTTGAAGCTTTCTTT. It is translated as CASSPLQIRVEAFF.

This clone occurred a few times. This rearrangement joins TRBV2 to TRBJ1-1; D call uncertain. Germline V gene lookup returns CDR1 SNHLY and CDR2 FYNNEI. The V gene lost 5 bases and the J gene lost 8 bases, with 9 bases spanning the gap. This CDR3 is built from 11 residues. CDR3 sequence (DNA): TGTGCCAGCAGTCAAGACAAAGAAGCTTTCTTT. Protein sequence: CASSQDKEAFF. The variable domain in full, with the rest retrieved from reference TRBV2 and TRBJ1-1, is EPEVTQTPSHQVTQMGQEVILRCVPISNHLYFYWYRQILGQKVEFLVSFYNNEISEKSEIFDDQFSVERPDGSNFTLKIRSTKLEDSAMYFCASSQDKEAFFGQGTRLTVV.

This clone has only a few counts. The V gene is TRBV7-9, the J gene TRBJ1-1; 7 bases align to TRBD1. There are 16 residues in the CDR3. V lost 5 bases, J lost 1 base, and 10 bases stayed unmatched. CDR1 and CDR2 from the germline V gene are SEHNR and FQNEAQ (reference sequence). CDR3 protein: CASSAQTGLKNTEAFF. In nucleotides, the CDR3 is TGTGCCAGCAGCGCTCAGACAGGGTTAAAGAACACTGAAGCTTTCTTT.

This clone was detected only a few times. The V and J genes are TRBV7-9 and TRBJ2-1; D perhaps matches TRBD1 (6 bases). The length of the CDR3 is 14 residues. Germline lookup yields CDR1 SEHNR and CDR2 FQNEAQ (reference sequence). V shed 5 bases and J shed 6 bases, with 14 bases lying between them. The DNA for the CDR3 is TGTGCCAGCAGCCTCAGACAGGAACCCAATGAGCAGTTCTTC. It yields the protein CASSLRQEPNEQFF.

This clone was counted a few times. The V and J genes are TRBV23-1 and TRBJ1-1; D remains ambiguous. TRBV23-1 is classed as an ORF, of uncertain function. The CDR3 has 15 residues. Trimming cost V 4 bases and J 4 bases, with 16 bases left between them. The CDR3: CASSPLAGKGTEAFF. Written as DNA, the CDR3 is TGCGCCAGCAGTCCCCTCGCCGGAAAGGGCACTGAAGCTTTCTTT.

The sample holds a few counts of this clone. The CDR3 loop reads CSVEVAGGSDTQYF. CDR3 nucleotide sequence: TGCAGCGTTGAGGTAGCGGGAGGGTCAGATACGCAGTATTTT. This chain uses TRBV29-1 with TRBJ2-3, with TRBD2 matching 11 bases. The V gene end was trimmed by 3 bases and the J gene end by 4 bases; junction bases not matched to a gene: 3. This CDR3 spans 14 amino acids. Germline lookup yields CDR1 SQVTM and CDR2 ANQGSEA.

The CDR3 is CASSQGWGFNQPQHF. The CDR3 region has the DNA TGCGCCAGCAGCCAAGGTTGGGGATTCAATCAGCCCCAGCATTTT. The gene calls are TRBV4-1 and TRBJ1-5; D is ambiguous. V lost 1 base, J lost 3 bases, and 10 bases lay in between. Germline V gene data show CDR1 as MGHRA and CDR2 as YSYEKL. The CDR3 extends over 15 amino acids.

This sequence joins TRBV11-3 and TRBJ2-3; 9 positions match TRBD1. Germline values: CDR1 SGHNT, CDR2 YENEEA. The CDR3 has 15 amino acids. V shed 6 bases, J shed 5 bases, and the junction held 9 bases outside the gene matches. The CDR3 coding sequence is TGTGCCAGCAGTTCCGGTACAGGGGGCGAAGATACGCAGTATTTT. It specifies CASSSGTGGEDTQYF.

In DNA, the CDR3 is TGTGCCAGCAGCTCCGGCAGGGTGTCCTACAATGAGCAGTTCTTC. It codes for CASSSGRVSYNEQFF. The chain joins TRBV7-9 to TRBJ2-1; possibly TRBD1 for D (5 bases). There are 15 residues in the CDR3. The germline CDR1 and CDR2 sequences are SEHNR and FQNEAQ (reference sequence). V gave up 4 bases and J gave up 1 base, with 11 bases separating them.

The CDR3 DNA follows: TGTGCCAGCAGCGTAGAAGAGGGGACTCTCTATGGCTACACCTTC. It codes for CASSVEEGTLYGYTF. The rearrangement joins TRBV9 to TRBJ1-2; D might be TRBD1 (5 bases). The germline CDR1 and CDR2 sequences are SGDLS and YYNGEE. The CDR3 extends over 15 amino acids. Trimming removed 0 bases from V and 4 bases from J, with 13 bases in between.

This clone was picked up one time. The chain links TRBV6-6 to TRBJ2-1; no clear D gene. This CDR3 is built from 14 residues. Germline CDR1 and CDR2: MNHNY and SVGAGI (reference sequence). The germline V and J ends were trimmed by 4 bases and 4 bases, with 11 bases remaining between them. CDR3 amino acids: CASSFPGQYNEQFF. Written as DNA, the CDR3 is TGTGCCAGCAGTTTTCCGGGCCAGTACAATGAGCAGTTCTTC.

The J gene is TRBJ1-5, the V gene TRBV30, with D maybe TRBD1 (6 bases). This CDR3 spans 11 amino acids. Germline V CDR1 and CDR2: GTSNPN, SVGIG (reference sequence). This chain's CDR3 is CASGEGQPQHF. Here the CDR3 DNA reads TGTGCGTCAGGGGAAGGTCAGCCCCAGCATTTT.

This clone was recorded a few times. This chain joins TRBV11-2 and TRBJ2-3; the D is unclear. The CDR3 spans 16 residues. Germline V lookup: CDR1 SGHAT, CDR2 FQNNGV. V was clipped by 3 bases and J by 0 bases, with 13 bases between them. The CDR3 nucleotides read TGTGCCAGCAGCTTCCACAGTGGTACTAGCACAGATACGCAGTATTTT. It yields the protein CASSFHSGTSTDTQYF.

The CDR3, as DNA: TGCGCCAGCAGCTTGGGCGACGCGACTAGCGGCAATGAGCAGTTCTTC. As protein: CASSLGDATSGNEQFF. The V call is TRBV5-1, the J call TRBJ2-1; 9 bases agree with TRBD2. CDR1 SGHRS and CDR2 YFSETQ come from the germline V gene. After removal of 0 bases from V and 6 bases from J, the junction contained 7 bases not matched to a gene. The CDR3 loop spans 16 amino acids. The full variable domain, its missing parts supplied by reference TRBV5-1 and TRBJ2-1, is KAGVTQTPRYLIKTRGQQVTLSCSPISGHRSVSWYQQTPGQGLQFLFEYFSETQRNKGNFPGRFSGRQFSNSRSEMNVSTLELGDSALYLCASSLGDATSGNEQFFGPGTRLTVL.

CDR3 residues: CASTSGYTDTQYF. CDR3 DNA: TGTGCCAGCACTAGCGGGTACACAGATACGCAGTATTTT. This chain uses TRBV25-1 with TRBJ2-3, with 8 bases matching TRBD2. The CDR3 has 13 residues. The trim removed 7 bases at V and 2 bases at J, leaving 2 bases unmatched. From germline, CDR1 is MGHDK and CDR2 SYGVNS. The full variable domain, with the rest looked up from reference TRBV25-1 and TRBJ2-3, is EADIYQTPRYLVIGTGKKITLECSQTMGHDKMYWYQQDPGMELHLIHYSYGVNSTEKGDLSSESTVSRIRTEHFPLTLESARPSHTSQYLCASTSGYTDTQYFGPGTRLTVL.